The T cell receptor (beta chain) under discussion was sequenced for a study of breast tumors, draining lymph nodes, adjacent tissues. TCRdb used MiXCR to reprocess the multiplex PCR reads, holding one entry per CDR3 protein. The repertoire holds 180,000 or so distinct CDR3 sequences, with about 30% as singletons. Germline V lookup: CDR1 LNHNV, CDR2 YYDKDF (reference sequence). There are 15 residues in the CDR3. Trimming cost V 1 base and J 9 bases, with 13 bases left between them. Axillary draining lymph nodes of breast cancer patients supplied the node samples. Ten or more counts support this clonotype.

The chain uses TRBV15 and TRBJ1-6, with a possible D match to TRBD1 (6 bases). This clonotype was sampled from a female donor with breast cancer. Some clones in this sample may be carry-over from other donors' samples. Sequencing used axillary lymph node tissue. The CDR3 loop is CATSRGGGDISPLHF. CDR3 bases: TGTGCCACCAGCAGAGGAGGGGGGGATATTTCACCCCTCCACTTT.